A selection of T cell receptor beta chains follows, all from one sample in a study of blood T cells in healthy people across ages. TCRdb reprocessed the 5' RACE reads with MiXCR, giving one entry per CDR3 protein. In the table there are roughly 1.6 million distinct CDR3 sequences, about 31% of which are singletons. The sample taken for sequencing was blood. The origin of the receptors is a woman in her 30s in good health. The CDR3 runs from the conserved cysteine through the conserved F or W. The order of the fields is D gene, V gene, clone size, J gene, CDR3 DNA, CDR3 protein. The D gene is left open where the match is weak. Where a row states a size, it is once, few, many or the class of an expanded clone; other rows omit it.

D gene: TRBD1
V gene: TRBV27
clone size: -
J gene: TRBJ1-2
CDR3 DNA: TGTGCCAGCTATGAGACCGGGACAGGTTATGGCTACACCTTC
CDR3 protein: CASYETGTGYGYTF

D gene: -
V gene: TRBV4-1
clone size: few
J gene: TRBJ2-3
CDR3 DNA: TGCGCCAGCAGCCAAGATTTATCCCTCACAGATACGCAGTATTTT
CDR3 protein: CASSQDLSLTDTQYF

D gene: -
V gene: TRBV5-1
clone size: -
J gene: TRBJ2-7
CDR3 DNA: TGCGCCAGCAGCTCGACTCCAGGTTTAGGCTACGAGCAGTACTTC
CDR3 protein: CASSSTPGLGYEQYF

D gene: TRBD2
V gene: TRBV20-1
clone size: -
J gene: TRBJ2-3
CDR3 DNA: TGCAGTGCTAGTATTCCGAAAGAAACGGGAGGTCGGACAGATACGCAGTATTTT
CDR3 protein: CSASIPKETGGRTDTQYF

D gene: -
V gene: TRBV30
clone size: -
J gene: TRBJ1-4
CDR3 DNA: TGTGCCTGGAGTGTACGCCGGGCAACTAATGAAAAACTGTTTTTT
CDR3 protein: CAWSVRRATNEKLFF

D gene: -
V gene: TRBV20-1
clone size: -
J gene: TRBJ2-1
CDR3 DNA: TGCAGCCCAGTGAGGTCCCTCACGAATGAGCAGTTCTTC
CDR3 protein: CSPVRSLTNEQFF

D gene: -
V gene: TRBV20-1
clone size: few
J gene: TRBJ1-5
CDR3 DNA: TGCAGTGCTAGTGCAGCACAGATATACAATCAGCCCCAGCATTTT
CDR3 protein: CSASAAQIYNQPQHF

D gene: -
V gene: TRBV20-1
clone size: -
J gene: TRBJ1-2
CDR3 DNA: TGCAGTGCTAGTGAAGGGACCGCTAACTATGGCTACACCTTC
CDR3 protein: CSASEGTANYGYTF

D gene: -
V gene: TRBV20-1
clone size: few
J gene: TRBJ2-2
CDR3 DNA: TGCAGTGCTAGCGTTCATGCGAACACCGGGGAGCTGTTTTTT
CDR3 protein: CSASVHANTGELFF

D gene: TRBD1
V gene: TRBV15
clone size: few
J gene: TRBJ2-2
CDR3 DNA: TGTGCCACCAGCCGGTCGGACAGGGTCACCGGGGAGCTGTTTTTT
CDR3 protein: CATSRSDRVTGELFF

D gene: TRBD1
V gene: TRBV7-8
clone size: -
J gene: TRBJ2-5
CDR3 DNA: TGTGCCAGCAGGTTACGACAGGGTCTCAATCAAGAGACCCAGTACTTC
CDR3 protein: CASRLRQGLNQETQYF

D gene: -
V gene: TRBV12-3/TRBV12-4
clone size: few
J gene: TRBJ1-1
CDR3 DNA: TGTGCCAGCAGTTTTGCAGGGGCGAACACTGAAGCTTTCTTT
CDR3 protein: CASSFAGANTEAFF

D gene: -
V gene: TRBV7-6
clone size: few
J gene: TRBJ2-7
CDR3 DNA: TGTGCCAGCAGCCGCCAGACGGGGGAGTTCTACGAGCAGTACTTC
CDR3 protein: CASSRQTGEFYEQYF

D gene: TRBD1
V gene: TRBV3-1
clone size: -
J gene: TRBJ1-2
CDR3 DNA: TGTGCCAGCAGCCAAGATAGAGGACAGGGTAAAGGCTACACCTTC
CDR3 protein: CASSQDRGQGKGYTF

D gene: -
V gene: TRBV28
clone size: -
J gene: TRBJ1-5
CDR3 DNA: TGTGCCAGCAGTTTTGGTCCGTCGGGTCAGCCCCAGCATTTT
CDR3 protein: CASSFGPSGQPQHF

D gene: TRBD1
V gene: TRBV4-2
clone size: -
J gene: TRBJ1-2
CDR3 DNA: TGTGCTGGCAGCCAGGTCCGACAGGGAACCAACTATGGCTACACCTTC
CDR3 protein: CAGSQVRQGTNYGYTF

D gene: -
V gene: TRBV3-1
clone size: few
J gene: TRBJ1-2
CDR3 DNA: TGTGCCAGCAGCCAAGATCTGAGCTACACCTTC
CDR3 protein: CASSQDLSYTF

D gene: -
V gene: TRBV9
clone size: few
J gene: TRBJ1-1
CDR3 DNA: TGTGCCAGCAGCCCACAGGAGTTGAACACTGAAGCTTTCTTT
CDR3 protein: CASSPQELNTEAFF

D gene: -
V gene: TRBV11-2
clone size: -
J gene: TRBJ1-2
CDR3 DNA: TGTGCCAGCAGCTTAGCCCAGGAGGGGGATGGCTACACCTTC
CDR3 protein: CASSLAQEGDGYTF

D gene: -
V gene: TRBV7-2
clone size: -
J gene: TRBJ1-5
CDR3 DNA: TGTGCCAGCAGCCCCCGTATCGGGCAGCCCCAGCATTTT
CDR3 protein: CASSPRIGQPQHF

D gene: -
V gene: TRBV3-1
clone size: -
J gene: TRBJ2-1
CDR3 DNA: TGTGCCGGCAGCCAAGAACCCTGGGATGAGCAGTTCTTT
CDR3 protein: CAGSQEPWDEQFF

D gene: -
V gene: TRBV3-1
clone size: few
J gene: TRBJ1-1
CDR3 DNA: TGTGCCGGCAGTTCTAGATGGGGGCCCCAGTCTAACACTGAAGCTTTCTTT
CDR3 protein: CAGSSRWGPQSNTEAFF

D gene: -
V gene: TRBV9
clone size: many
J gene: TRBJ2-7
CDR3 DNA: TGTGCCAGCGCCAAGGGAGCCGTTCCCCACGAGCAGTACTTC
CDR3 protein: CASAKGAVPHEQYF

D gene: TRBD2
V gene: TRBV10-3
clone size: few
J gene: TRBJ2-1
CDR3 DNA: TGTGCCATCAGTGAGCCTTCAAATTGGGGACTAGACAACAATGAGCAGTTCTTC
CDR3 protein: CAISEPSNWGLDNNEQFF

D gene: -
V gene: TRBV5-1
clone size: -
J gene: TRBJ2-1
CDR3 DNA: TGCGCCAGCAGCACGGGGGTAAGGTACAATGAGCAGTTCTTC
CDR3 protein: CASSTGVRYNEQFF

D gene: -
V gene: TRBV5-1
clone size: few
J gene: TRBJ1-2
CDR3 DNA: TGCGCCAGCAGCGGCGGCGACAACAGCTATGGCTACACCTTC
CDR3 protein: CASSGGDNSYGYTF

D gene: TRBD1
V gene: TRBV5-1
clone size: -
J gene: TRBJ1-2
CDR3 DNA: TGCGCCAGCGGCTCGACTTACATCCGACAGGGGTTGTACTATGGCTACACCTTC
CDR3 protein: CASGSTYIRQGLYYGYTF

D gene: -
V gene: TRBV20-1
clone size: -
J gene: TRBJ1-1
CDR3 DNA: TGCAGTGCCCCACGTCCTCTCATCGAGGGAGCTTTCTTT
CDR3 protein: CSAPRPLIEGAFF

D gene: -
V gene: TRBV13
clone size: few
J gene: TRBJ2-1
CDR3 DNA: TGTGCCAGCAACCCCAGGGGAACTACGTACAATGAGCAGTTCTTC
CDR3 protein: CASNPRGTTYNEQFF

D gene: TRBD1
V gene: TRBV7-6
clone size: many
J gene: TRBJ2-7
CDR3 DNA: TGTGCCAGCAGCGGACAGGGGGCAGGGGAGCAGTACTTC
CDR3 protein: CASSGQGAGEQYF

D gene: TRBD1
V gene: TRBV6-1
clone size: -
J gene: TRBJ2-3
CDR3 DNA: TGTGCCAGCAGTGAGCGGACAGGGACAGATACGCAGTATTTT
CDR3 protein: CASSERTGTDTQYF

D gene: TRBD2
V gene: TRBV28
clone size: -
J gene: TRBJ2-1
CDR3 DNA: TGTGCCAGCAGTCTCGGGACTAGTCAAAAAAATGAGCAGTTCTTC
CDR3 protein: CASSLGTSQKNEQFF

D gene: -
V gene: TRBV6-5
clone size: -
J gene: TRBJ2-3
CDR3 DNA: TGTGCCAGCAGTTACTCGACGGGGGGCCGTAGGGGAGATACGCAGTATTTT
CDR3 protein: CASSYSTGGRRGDTQYF

D gene: TRBD2
V gene: TRBV5-1
clone size: -
J gene: TRBJ2-3
CDR3 DNA: TGCGCCAGCAGCTCTACCGTGACTAGCGGAGGCACAGATACGCAGTATTTT
CDR3 protein: CASSSTVTSGGTDTQYF

D gene: TRBD1
V gene: TRBV20-1
clone size: few
J gene: TRBJ1-2
CDR3 DNA: TGCAGTGCCCCGGGGACAGGGGACGGCTATGGCTACACCTTC
CDR3 protein: CSAPGTGDGYGYTF

D gene: -
V gene: TRBV20-1
clone size: few
J gene: TRBJ2-1
CDR3 DNA: TGCAGTGCTAGTCCCCCGGAACTAGCTAGCAATGAGCAGTTCTTC
CDR3 protein: CSASPPELASNEQFF